What follows describes a single TCR beta chain. Its antigen remains unidentified. Treatment described: some 19 received Ad26.COV2.S at low or high dose, single or two shots; a few received placebo; per-sample allocation not given. Sampling was performed 63 days after the first vaccine or placebo injection. The sample originates from a study of Ad26.COV2.S vaccination and SARS-CoV-2 variants. Across the whole study: Donor participated within the Ad26.COV2.S arm of the COV1001 trial. Once or twice, 56 days apart, Ad26.COV2.S was delivered intramuscularly. General observations from the study: Participants given vaccine showed non-spike TCR breadth similar to that of placebo recipients. Substantial post-vaccination breadth of spike-specific CD8+ and CD4+ T cell responses was reported.

CDR3 length: 11 amino acids. V was shortened by 5 bases and J by 9 bases, with 13 bases between the two germline ends. Germline assignment: CDR1 GTSNPN and CDR2 SVGIG (reference sequence). Only in-frame clones appear in the TCRdb table, and some are missing; sequencing was by immunoSEQ multiplex PCR. The repertoire includes about 390,000 clones, 70% to 90% of them detected once, and approximately 3.7% sits in the top ten. Sequencing was performed on peripheral blood, taken in a trial of Ad26.COV2.S vaccine versus placebo. This chain connects TRBV30 to TRBJ2-5; tentatively, D is TRBD1 (6 bases). The source is a person between 18 and 65 years old who received the Ad26.COV2.S COVID-19 vaccine or a placebo. The chain's CDR3 is CAWVGQAAQYF. The DNA of the CDR3 is TGTGCCTGGGTGGGACAAGCGGCCCAGTACTTC.